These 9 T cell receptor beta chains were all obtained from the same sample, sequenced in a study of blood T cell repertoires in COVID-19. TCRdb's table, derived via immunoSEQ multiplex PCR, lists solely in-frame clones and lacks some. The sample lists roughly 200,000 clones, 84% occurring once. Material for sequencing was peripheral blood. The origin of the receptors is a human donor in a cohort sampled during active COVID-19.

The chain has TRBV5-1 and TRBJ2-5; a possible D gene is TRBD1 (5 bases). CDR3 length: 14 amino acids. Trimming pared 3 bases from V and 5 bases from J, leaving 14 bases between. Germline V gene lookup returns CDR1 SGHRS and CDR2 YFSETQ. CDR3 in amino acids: CASSSRQPAETQYF. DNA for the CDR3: TGCGCCAGCAGCTCGAGACAGCCAGCGGAGACCCAGTACTTC.

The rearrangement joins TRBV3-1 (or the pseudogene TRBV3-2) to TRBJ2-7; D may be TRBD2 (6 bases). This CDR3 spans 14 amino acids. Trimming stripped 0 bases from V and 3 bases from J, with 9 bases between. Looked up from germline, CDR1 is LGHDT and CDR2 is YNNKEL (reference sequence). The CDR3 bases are TGTGCCAGCAGCCAAGATCTAGCGAGCTACGAGCAGTACTTC. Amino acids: CASSQDLASYEQYF.

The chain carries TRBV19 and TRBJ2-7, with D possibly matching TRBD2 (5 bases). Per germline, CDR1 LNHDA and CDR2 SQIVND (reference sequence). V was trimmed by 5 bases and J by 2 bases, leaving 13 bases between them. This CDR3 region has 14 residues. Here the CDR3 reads CASSLGLSTYEQYF. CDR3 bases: TGTGCCAGTAGTCTCGGACTGAGTACCTACGAGCAGTACTTC.

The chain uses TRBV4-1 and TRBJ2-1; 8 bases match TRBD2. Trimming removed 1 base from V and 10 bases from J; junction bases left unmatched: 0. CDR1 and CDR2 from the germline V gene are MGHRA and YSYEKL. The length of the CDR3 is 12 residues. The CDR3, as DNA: TGCGCCAGCAGCCAAGTAGCGGGAGAGCAGTTCTTC. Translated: CASSQVAGEQFF.

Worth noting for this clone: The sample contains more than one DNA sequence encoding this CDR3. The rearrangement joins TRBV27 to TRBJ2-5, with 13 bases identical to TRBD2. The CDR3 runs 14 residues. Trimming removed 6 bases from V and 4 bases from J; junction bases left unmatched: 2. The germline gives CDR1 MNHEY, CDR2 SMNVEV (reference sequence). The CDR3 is CASRRTSGGETQYF. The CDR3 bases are TGTGCCAGCAGACGGACTAGCGGGGGAGAGACCCAGTACTTC.

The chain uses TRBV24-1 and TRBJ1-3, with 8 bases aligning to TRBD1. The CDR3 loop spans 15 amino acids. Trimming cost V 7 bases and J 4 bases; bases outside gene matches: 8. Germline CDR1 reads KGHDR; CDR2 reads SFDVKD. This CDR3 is CATSLGQVGGNTIYF. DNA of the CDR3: TGTGCCACCAGCTTGGGACAGGTAGGCGGAAACACCATATATTTT.

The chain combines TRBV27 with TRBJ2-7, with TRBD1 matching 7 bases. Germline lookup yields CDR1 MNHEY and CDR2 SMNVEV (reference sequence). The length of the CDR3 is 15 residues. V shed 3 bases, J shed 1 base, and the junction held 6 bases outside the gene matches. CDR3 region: CASSFRPDRSYEQYF. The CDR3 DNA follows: TGTGCCAGCAGTTTTCGCCCGGACAGGTCCTACGAGCAGTACTTC.

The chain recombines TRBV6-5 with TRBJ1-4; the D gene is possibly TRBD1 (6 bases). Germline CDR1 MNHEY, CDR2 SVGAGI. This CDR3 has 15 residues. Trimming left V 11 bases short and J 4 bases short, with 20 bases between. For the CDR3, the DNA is TGTGCCGGGGGCAGGGTGTCAGGGGTTAATGAAAAACTGTTTTTT. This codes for CAGGRVSGVNEKLFF.

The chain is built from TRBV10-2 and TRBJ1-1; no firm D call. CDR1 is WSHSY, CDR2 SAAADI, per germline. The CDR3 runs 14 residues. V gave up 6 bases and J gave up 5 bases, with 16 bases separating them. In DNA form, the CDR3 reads TGCGCCAGCAGCGTGGAGTTGGGTATGACTGAAGCTTTCTTT. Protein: CASSVELGMTEAFF.